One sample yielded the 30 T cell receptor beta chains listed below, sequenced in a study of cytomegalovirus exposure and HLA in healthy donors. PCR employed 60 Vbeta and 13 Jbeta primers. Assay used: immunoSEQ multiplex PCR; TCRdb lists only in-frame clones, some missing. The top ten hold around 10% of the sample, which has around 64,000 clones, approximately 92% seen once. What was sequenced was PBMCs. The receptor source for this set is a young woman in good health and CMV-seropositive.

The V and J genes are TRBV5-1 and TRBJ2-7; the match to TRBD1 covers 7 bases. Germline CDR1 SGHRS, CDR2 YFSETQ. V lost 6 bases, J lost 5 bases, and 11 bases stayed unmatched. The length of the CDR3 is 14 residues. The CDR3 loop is CASTRGQGNHEQYF. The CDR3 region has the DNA TGCGCCAGCACTAGGGGGCAGGGGAACCACGAGCAGTACTTC.

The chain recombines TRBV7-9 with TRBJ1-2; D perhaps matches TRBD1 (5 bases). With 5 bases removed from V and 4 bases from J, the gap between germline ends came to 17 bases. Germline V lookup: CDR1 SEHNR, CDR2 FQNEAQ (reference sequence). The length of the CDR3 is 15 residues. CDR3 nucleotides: TGTGCCAGCAGCAACCTCAGGGATACAGGCTATGGCTACACCTTC. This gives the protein CASSNLRDTGYGYTF.

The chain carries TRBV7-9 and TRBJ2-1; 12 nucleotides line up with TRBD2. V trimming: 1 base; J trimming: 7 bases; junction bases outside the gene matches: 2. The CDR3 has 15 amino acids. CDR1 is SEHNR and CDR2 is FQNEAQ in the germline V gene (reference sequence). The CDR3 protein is CASSLDGLAGNEQFF. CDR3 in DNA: TGTGCCAGCAGCTTAGACGGACTAGCGGGGAATGAGCAGTTCTTC.

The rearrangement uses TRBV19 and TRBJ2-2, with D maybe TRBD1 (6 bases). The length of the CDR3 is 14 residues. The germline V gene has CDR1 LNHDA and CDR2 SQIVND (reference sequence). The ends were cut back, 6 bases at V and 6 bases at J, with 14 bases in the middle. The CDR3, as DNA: TGTGCCAGTAGGGAACAGGGCTTAGCCGGGGAGCTGTTTTTT. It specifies CASREQGLAGELFF.

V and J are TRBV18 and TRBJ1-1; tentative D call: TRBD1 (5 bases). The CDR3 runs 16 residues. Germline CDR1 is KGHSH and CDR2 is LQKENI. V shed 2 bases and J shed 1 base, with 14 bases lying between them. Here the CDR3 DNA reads TGTGCCAGCTCACCATTATCTAGGGGAGGGAACACTGAAGCTTTCTTT. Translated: CASSPLSRGGNTEAFF.

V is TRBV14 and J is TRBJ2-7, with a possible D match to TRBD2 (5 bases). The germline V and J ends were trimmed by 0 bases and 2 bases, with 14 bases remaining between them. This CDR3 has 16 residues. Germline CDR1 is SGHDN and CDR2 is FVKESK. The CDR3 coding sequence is TGTGCCAGCAGCCAAGAGCCGGGATCGAAGACCTACGAGCAGTACTTC. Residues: CASSQEPGSKTYEQYF.

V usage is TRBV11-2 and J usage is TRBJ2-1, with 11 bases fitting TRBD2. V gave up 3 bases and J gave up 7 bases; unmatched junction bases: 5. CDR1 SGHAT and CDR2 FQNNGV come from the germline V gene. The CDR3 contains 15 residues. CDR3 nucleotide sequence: TGTGCCAGCAGCTTCACTAGCGGGAGTACGAATGAGCAGTTCTTC. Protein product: CASSFTSGSTNEQFF.

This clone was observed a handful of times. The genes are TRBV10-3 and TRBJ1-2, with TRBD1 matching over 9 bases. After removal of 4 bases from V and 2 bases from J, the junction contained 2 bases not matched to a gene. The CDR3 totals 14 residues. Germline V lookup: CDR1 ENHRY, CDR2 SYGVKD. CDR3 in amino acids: CAISGGQGNYGYTF. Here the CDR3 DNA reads TGTGCCATCAGTGGGGGACAGGGCAACTATGGCTACACCTTC.

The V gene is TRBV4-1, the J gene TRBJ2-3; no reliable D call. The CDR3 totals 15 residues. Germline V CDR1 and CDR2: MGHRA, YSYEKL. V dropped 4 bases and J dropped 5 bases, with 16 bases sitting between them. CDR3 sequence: CASSRTTVAEDTQYF. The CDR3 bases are TGCGCCAGCAGCCGAACGACTGTCGCAGAAGATACGCAGTATTTT.

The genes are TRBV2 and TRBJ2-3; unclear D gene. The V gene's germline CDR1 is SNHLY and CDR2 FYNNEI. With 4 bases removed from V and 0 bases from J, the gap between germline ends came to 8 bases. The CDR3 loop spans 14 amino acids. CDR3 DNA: TGTGCCAGCAGTGTTAGCTCTAGCACAGATACGCAGTATTTT. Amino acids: CASSVSSSTDTQYF.

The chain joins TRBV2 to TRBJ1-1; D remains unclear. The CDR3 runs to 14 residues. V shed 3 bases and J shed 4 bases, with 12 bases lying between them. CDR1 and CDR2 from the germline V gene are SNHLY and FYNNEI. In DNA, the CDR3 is TGTGCCAGCAGTGATGTCCTAGGAGGCACTGAAGCTTTCTTT. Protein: CASSDVLGGTEAFF.

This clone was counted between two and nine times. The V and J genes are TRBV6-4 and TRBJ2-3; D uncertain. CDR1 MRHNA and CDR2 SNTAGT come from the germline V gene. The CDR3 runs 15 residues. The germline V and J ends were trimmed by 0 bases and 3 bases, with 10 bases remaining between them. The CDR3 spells CASSDSVSWTDTQYF. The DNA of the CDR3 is TGTGCCAGCAGTGACTCGGTCAGTTGGACAGATACGCAGTATTTT.

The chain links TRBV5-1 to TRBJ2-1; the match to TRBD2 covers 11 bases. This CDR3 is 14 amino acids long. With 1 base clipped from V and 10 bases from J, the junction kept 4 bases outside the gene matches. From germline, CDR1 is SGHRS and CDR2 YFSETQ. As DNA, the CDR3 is TGCGCCAGCAGCTTGCAACTAGCGGGAGTCGAGCAGTTCTTC. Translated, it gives CASSLQLAGVEQFF.

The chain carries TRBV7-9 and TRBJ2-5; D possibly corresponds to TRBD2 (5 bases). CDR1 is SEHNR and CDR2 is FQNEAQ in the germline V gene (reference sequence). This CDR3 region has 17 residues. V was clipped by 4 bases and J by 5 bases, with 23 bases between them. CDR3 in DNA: TGTGCCAGCAGCTCTTTGGGAGAGAGGGTGGTAAGGGAGACCCAGTACTTC. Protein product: CASSSLGERVVRETQYF. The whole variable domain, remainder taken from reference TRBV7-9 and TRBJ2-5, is DTGVSQNPRHKITKRGQNVTFRCDPISEHNRLYWYRQTLGQGPEFLTYFQNEAQLEKSRLLSDRFSAERPKGSFSTLEIQRTEQGDSAMYLCASSSLGERVVRETQYFGPGTRLLVL.

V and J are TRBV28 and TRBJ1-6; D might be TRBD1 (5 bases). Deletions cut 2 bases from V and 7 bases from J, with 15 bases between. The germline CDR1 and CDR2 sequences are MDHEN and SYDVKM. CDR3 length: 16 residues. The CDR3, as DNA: TGTGCCAGCAGTTTAAGGCCAGACAGCGTAAATTCACCCCTCCACTTT. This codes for CASSLRPDSVNSPLHF.

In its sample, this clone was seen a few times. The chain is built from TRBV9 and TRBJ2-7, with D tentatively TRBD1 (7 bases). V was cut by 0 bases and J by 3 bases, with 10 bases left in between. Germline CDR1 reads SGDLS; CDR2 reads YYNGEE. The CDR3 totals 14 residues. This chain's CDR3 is CASSVGGTDYEQYF. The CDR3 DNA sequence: TGTGCCAGCAGCGTAGGCGGGACAGACTACGAGCAGTACTTC.

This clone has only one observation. CDR3 nucleotides: TGTGCCAGCAGCCAAGATTGGGGGCGACTGAACACTGAAGCTTTCTTT. Protein sequence: CASSQDWGRLNTEAFF. The chain carries TRBV14 and TRBJ1-1, with TRBD1 as a possible D gene (6 bases). Deletions cut 0 bases from V and 0 bases from J, with 11 bases between. CDR1 and CDR2 (germline): SGHDN, FVKESK. The length of the CDR3 is 16 residues.

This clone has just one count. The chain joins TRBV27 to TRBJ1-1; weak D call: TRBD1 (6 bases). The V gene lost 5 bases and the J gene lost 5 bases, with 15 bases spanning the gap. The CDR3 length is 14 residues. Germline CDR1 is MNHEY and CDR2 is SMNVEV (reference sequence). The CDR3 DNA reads TGTGCCAGCAGTATCCAGGGGAAGGGAACTGAAGCTTTCTTT. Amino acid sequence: CASSIQGKGTEAFF.

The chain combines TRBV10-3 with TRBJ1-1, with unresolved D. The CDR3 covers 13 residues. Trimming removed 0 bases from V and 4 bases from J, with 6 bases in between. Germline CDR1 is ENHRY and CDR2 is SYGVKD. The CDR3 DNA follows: TGTGCCATCAGTGAGTCGCGGGTCACTGAAGCTTTCTTT. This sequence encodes CAISESRVTEAFF.

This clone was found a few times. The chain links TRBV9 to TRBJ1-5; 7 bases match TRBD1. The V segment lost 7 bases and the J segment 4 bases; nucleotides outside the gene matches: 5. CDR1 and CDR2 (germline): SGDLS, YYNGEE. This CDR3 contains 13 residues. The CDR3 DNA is TGTGCCAGCGGGGCCAGGGGGAATCAGCCCCAGCATTTT. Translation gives CASGARGNQPQHF.

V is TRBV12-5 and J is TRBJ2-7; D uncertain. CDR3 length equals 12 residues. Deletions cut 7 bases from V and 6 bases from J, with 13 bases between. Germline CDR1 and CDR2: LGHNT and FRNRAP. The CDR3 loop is CASALTSIEQYF. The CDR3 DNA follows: TGTGCTAGTGCCCTGACTTCAATCGAGCAGTACTTC.

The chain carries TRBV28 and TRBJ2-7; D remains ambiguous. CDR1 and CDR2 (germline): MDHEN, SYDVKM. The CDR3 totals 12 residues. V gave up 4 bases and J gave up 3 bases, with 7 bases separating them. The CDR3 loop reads CASSSVSYEQYF. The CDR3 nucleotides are TGTGCCAGCAGTTCGGTTAGCTACGAGCAGTACTTC.

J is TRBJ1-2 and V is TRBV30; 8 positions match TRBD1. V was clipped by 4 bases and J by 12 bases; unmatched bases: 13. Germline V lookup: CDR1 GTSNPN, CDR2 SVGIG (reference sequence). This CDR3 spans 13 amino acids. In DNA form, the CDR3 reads TGTGCCTGGAACCCTGGACAGGGTAGGGGAAACACCTTC. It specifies CAWNPGQGRGNTF.

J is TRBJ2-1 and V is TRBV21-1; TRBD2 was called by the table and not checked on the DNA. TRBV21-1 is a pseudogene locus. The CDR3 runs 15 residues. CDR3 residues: CASSNPNSGSYEQFF. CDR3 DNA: TGTGCCAGCAGCAATCCGAATAGCGGGAGCTATGAGCAGTTCTTC.

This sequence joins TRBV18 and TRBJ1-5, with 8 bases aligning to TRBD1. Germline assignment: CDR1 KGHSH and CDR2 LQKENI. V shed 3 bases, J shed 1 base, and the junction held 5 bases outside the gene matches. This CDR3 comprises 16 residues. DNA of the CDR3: TGTGCCAGCTCACCGGACAGGGCGGCGAGCAATCAGCCCCAGCATTTT. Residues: CASSPDRAASNQPQHF.

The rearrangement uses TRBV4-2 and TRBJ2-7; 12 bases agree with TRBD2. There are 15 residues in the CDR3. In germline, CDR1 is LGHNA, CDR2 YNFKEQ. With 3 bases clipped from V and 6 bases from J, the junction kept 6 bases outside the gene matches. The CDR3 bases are TGTGCCAGCAGCCAGCTAGCGGGAGGGCGGGTCGAGCAGTACTTC. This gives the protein CASSQLAGGRVEQYF.

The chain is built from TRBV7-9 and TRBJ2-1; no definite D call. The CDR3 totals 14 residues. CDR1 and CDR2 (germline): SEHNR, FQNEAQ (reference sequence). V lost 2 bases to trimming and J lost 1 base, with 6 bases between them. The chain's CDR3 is CASSLLESYNEQFF. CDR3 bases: TGTGCCAGCAGCTTATTGGAGTCCTACAATGAGCAGTTCTTC.

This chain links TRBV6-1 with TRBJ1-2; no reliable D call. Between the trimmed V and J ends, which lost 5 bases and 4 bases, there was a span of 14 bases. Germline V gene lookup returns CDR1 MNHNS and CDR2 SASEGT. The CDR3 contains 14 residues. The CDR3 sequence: CASSPVGSTYGYTF. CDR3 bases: TGTGCCAGCAGTCCAGTCGGGTCCACCTATGGCTACACCTTC.

The CDR3 DNA sequence: TGTGCCAGCAGCTGGGAGAGCGGGGGGAGGTACGAGCAGTACTTC. This sequence encodes CASSWESGGRYEQYF. The rearrangement links TRBV13 to TRBJ2-7, with 9 bases that match TRBD2. CDR3 length: 15 residues. The junction had 8 bases not matched to a gene; V was cut back by 4 bases and J by 4 bases. Germline V gives CDR1 PRHDT, CDR2 FYEKMQ (reference sequence).

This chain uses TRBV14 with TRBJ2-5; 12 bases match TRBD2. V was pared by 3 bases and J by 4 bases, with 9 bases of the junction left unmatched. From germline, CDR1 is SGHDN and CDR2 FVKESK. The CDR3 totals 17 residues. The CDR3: CASSQKTSGRGRETQYF. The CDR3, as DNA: TGTGCCAGCAGCCAGAAGACTAGCGGGAGAGGAAGAGAGACCCAGTACTTC.